This TCR beta chain was captured by sequencing in a study of cytomegalovirus exposure and HLA in healthy donors. Both 60 Vbeta primers and 13 Jbeta primers went into the PCR. Using immunoSEQ multiplex PCR, the repertoire was profiled, and TCRdb retains in-frame clones only, with some absent. The data show approximately 100,000 clones, with roughly 76% seen just once and 2% to 3% held by the top ten. Study-wide results and limits: Most TCR sequences showed up rarely, but some public TCRs showed up in many donors. A cluster of highly shared sequence variants was likely a sequencing artifact. The study labeled 180 or so TCR beta chains cytomegalovirus-associated.

With 5 bases clipped from V and 3 bases from J, the junction kept 2 bases outside the gene matches. The CDR3 runs 13 residues. In germline, CDR1 is SGHTA, CDR2 FQGNSA. Nominal health characterized the donors when sampled, though unrecorded immune exposures were likely. Remarks on this clone: Its matching antigen is unknown.

The clonotype originates from a man aged 45-65 years in good health and CMV-seronegative. This chain uses TRBV7-2 with TRBJ2-5, with 8 positions matching TRBD1. The sample comprised PBMCs. The CDR3 nucleotides read TGTGCCAGCAGCCAACAGGGGGAAGAGACCCAGTACTTC. Protein product: CASSQQGEETQYF. Supplemented by reference TRBV7-2 and TRBJ2-5, the full variable domain reads GAGVSQSPSNKVTEKGKDVELRCDPISGHTALYWYRQSLGQGLEFLIYFQGNSAPDKSGLPSDRFSAERTGGSVSTLTIQRTQQEDSAVYLCASSQQGEETQYFGPGTRLLVL.